Given below is one TCR beta chain in context. This CDR3 has 15 residues. V dropped 4 bases and J dropped 2 bases, with 13 bases sitting between them. From germline, CDR1 is SGDLS and CDR2 YYNGEE. This specimen comes from a study of blood T cell repertoires in COVID-19. Overall study context: Researchers got acute and convalescent COVID-19 samples from the United States, Italy and Spain. T cells, B-cell-depleted T cells, or PBMCs provided the cDNA or gDNA that served as material.

In the authors' workflow: Amplifying reference gene primers gave estimates of nucleated cell counts. Sequencing used immunoSEQ multiplex PCR; TCRdb keeps in-frame clones, though not all of them. The V and J calls and clone size come from that table; D and trimming were worked out from the DNA. The repertoire holds about 120,000 clones, roughly 82% seen once, with about 12% in the top ten. This chain joins TRBV9 and TRBJ1-3; tentatively, D is TRBD1 (6 bases). This TCR derives from a human donor in a cohort sampled during active COVID-19. Sequenced sample: peripheral blood. The CDR3 sequence is CASSYRDMPGNTIYF. The CDR3 nucleotides read TGTGCCAGCAGCTACCGGGACATGCCTGGAAACACCATATATTTT.